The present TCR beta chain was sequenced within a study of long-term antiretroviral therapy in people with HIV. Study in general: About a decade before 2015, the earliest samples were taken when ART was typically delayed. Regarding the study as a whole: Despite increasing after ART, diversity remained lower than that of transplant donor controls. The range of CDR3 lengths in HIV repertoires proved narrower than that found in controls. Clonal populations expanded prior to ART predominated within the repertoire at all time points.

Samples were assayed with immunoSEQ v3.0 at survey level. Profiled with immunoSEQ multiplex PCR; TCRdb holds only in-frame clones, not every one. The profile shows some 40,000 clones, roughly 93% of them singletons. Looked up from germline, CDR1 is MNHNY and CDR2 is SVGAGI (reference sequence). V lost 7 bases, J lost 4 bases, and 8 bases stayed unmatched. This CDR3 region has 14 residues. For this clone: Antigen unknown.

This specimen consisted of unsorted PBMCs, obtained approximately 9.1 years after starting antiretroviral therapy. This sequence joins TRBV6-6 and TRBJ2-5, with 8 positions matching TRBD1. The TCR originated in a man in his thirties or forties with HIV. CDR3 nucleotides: TGTGCCAGCACCCTGAACGACAGGGGAGAGACCCAGTACTTC. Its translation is CASTLNDRGETQYF.